Sequencing of this TCR beta chain was carried out in a study of tissue T cells after allogeneic stem cell transplantation. Study as a whole: Samples with visible lymphocytes on H&E were prioritized for sequencing.

Steroid-refractory graft-versus-host disease after allogeneic hematopoietic cell transplant qualified adults for prospective research-autopsy enrollment. Libraries were prepared by immunoSEQ multiplex PCR; TCRdb keeps only in-frame clonotypes and omits some of them. Found here are about 2,000 clones, around 61% of them singletons; the top ten hold 17%. The CDR3 covers 14 residues. The germline gives CDR1 ENHRY, CDR2 SYGVKD. Trimming took off 8 bases at V and 3 bases at J, with 14 bases between the two ends. The receptor was isolated from an older male patient with steroid-refractory graft-versus-host disease after an allogeneic stem cell transplant. Some of the T cells might come from the graft donor. The V call is TRBV10-3, the J call TRBJ1-5, with D possibly being TRBD1 (6 bases). Sequencing used transverse colon tissue, obtained at autopsy. CDR3 nucleotide sequence: TGTGCCATCCGGGGAGGGGACACCAATCAGCCCCAGCATTTT. Translating gives CAIRGGDTNQPQHF.